This is a list of T cell receptor beta chains from one sample in a study of spatial heterogeneity in lung cancer. TCRdb fed the 5' RACE reads into MiXCR, producing one record per CDR3 protein. The table lists 40,000 to 50,000 distinct CDR3 sequences, roughly 15% of them singletons. The sample consisted of PBMCs, taken at surgery. The origin of the receptors is a male donor with early-stage non-small cell lung cancer. Each CDR3 is given with its conserved first and last residue. The D gene is left open where the match is weak. Size is stated for part of the rows, as once, few or many counts, or as a class when the clone is expanded.

V: TRBV7-2
J: TRBJ2-3
size: NA
D: TRBD2
CDR3: CASSLQSGGRQGDTQYF
DNA: TGTGCCAGCAGCCTCCAGAGCGGGGGGAGGCAAGGAGATACGCAGTATTTT

V: TRBV28
J: TRBJ1-5
size: NA
D: TRBD1
CDR3: CASGTGSNQPQHF
DNA: TGTGCCAGCGGGACAGGGAGCAATCAGCCCCAGCATTTT

V: TRBV7-7
J: TRBJ2-7
size: NA
D: TRBD1
CDR3: CASSAGQVGEQYF
DNA: TGTGCTAGCAGCGCTGGACAGGTTGGTGAGCAGTACTTC

V: TRBV7-9
J: TRBJ2-5
size: few
D: NA
CDR3: CASSLGIASGETQYF
DNA: TGTGCCAGCAGCTTAGGCATAGCCTCGGGAGAGACCCAGTACTTC

V: TRBV5-1
J: TRBJ2-1
size: many
D: NA
CDR3: CASSLSGDEQFF
DNA: TGCGCCAGCAGCTTGTCAGGGGACGAGCAGTTCTTC

V: TRBV10-1
J: TRBJ2-1
size: many
D: TRBD2
CDR3: CASSSRAGGLNEQFF
DNA: TGCGCCAGCAGCTCTCGAGCGGGGGGCCTCAATGAGCAGTTCTTC

V: TRBV9
J: TRBJ2-5
size: few
D: NA
CDR3: CASSVGGLPETQYF
DNA: TGTGCCAGCAGCGTAGGCGGACTGCCGGAGACCCAGTACTTC

V: TRBV7-8
J: TRBJ2-7
size: few
D: TRBD2
CDR3: CASSFSTSGTHEQYF
DNA: TGTGCCAGCAGCTTCTCTACTAGCGGGACCCACGAGCAGTACTTC

V: TRBV20-1
J: TRBJ2-2
size: few
D: TRBD1
CDR3: CSASGTGYTGELFF
DNA: TGCAGTGCGTCCGGGACAGGCTACACCGGGGAGCTGTTTTTT

V: TRBV7-2
J: TRBJ1-1
size: NA
D: NA
CDR3: CASSLSVVLGTEAFF
DNA: TGTGCCAGCAGCTTAAGTGTAGTGTTGGGCACTGAAGCTTTCTTT

V: TRBV29-1
J: TRBJ2-7
size: many
D: TRBD1
CDR3: CSARDSYFYEQYF
DNA: TGCAGCGCCCGGGACAGCTATTTCTACGAGCAGTACTTC

V: TRBV5-6
J: TRBJ1-5
size: NA
D: NA
CDR3: CASSLGQHGNQPQHF
DNA: TGTGCCAGCAGCTTGGGGCAGCATGGCAATCAGCCCCAGCATTTT

V: TRBV9
J: TRBJ2-2
size: few
D: NA
CDR3: CASSVKAGANTGELFF
DNA: TGTGCCAGCAGCGTAAAGGCAGGGGCGAACACCGGGGAGCTGTTTTTT

V: TRBV11-2
J: TRBJ2-3
size: many
D: TRBD1
CDR3: CASSLAHRGSTDTQYF
DNA: TGTGCCAGCAGCTTAGCACACAGGGGTAGCACAGATACGCAGTATTTT

V: TRBV20-1
J: TRBJ1-6
size: few
D: NA
CDR3: CSARPGAQFGEGFSPLHF
DNA: TGCAGTGCTAGACCCGGCGCACAGTTCGGGGAAGGTTTTTCACCCCTCCACTTT

V: TRBV12-3/TRBV12-4
J: TRBJ1-6
size: few
D: TRBD1
CDR3: CASSFRDRGSPLHF
DNA: TGTGCCAGCAGTTTTCGGGACAGGGGTTCACCCCTCCACTTT

V: TRBV9
J: TRBJ2-7
size: few
D: NA
CDR3: CASSVGLRAYEQYF
DNA: TGTGCCAGCAGCGTAGGACTGCGGGCCTACGAGCAGTACTTC

V: TRBV2
J: TRBJ1-1
size: many
D: NA
CDR3: CASSGTVVSTEAFF
DNA: TGTGCCAGCAGTGGAACAGTGGTTAGCACTGAAGCTTTCTTT

V: TRBV5-5
J: TRBJ2-1
size: NA
D: TRBD1
CDR3: CASSQGTGNYNEQFF
DNA: TGTGCCAGCAGCCAAGGGACAGGTAACTACAATGAGCAGTTCTTC

V: TRBV12-3/TRBV12-4
J: TRBJ2-7
size: few
D: NA
CDR3: CASCQGGPYEQYF
DNA: TGTGCCAGCTGTCAGGGGGGGCCCTACGAGCAGTACTTC

V: TRBV7-3
J: TRBJ2-3
size: once
D: NA
CDR3: CASSSPLGPRADTQYF
DNA: TGTGCCAGCAGCTCCCCACTAGGCCCCAGGGCAGATACGCAGTATTTT

V: TRBV5-4
J: TRBJ2-3
size: few
D: TRBD2
CDR3: CASSLDGPWASGRVRVATQYF
DNA: TGTGCCAGCAGCTTAGATGGCCCGTGGGCTAGCGGGAGAGTCAGGGTCGCTACGCAGTATTTT

V: TRBV3-1
J: TRBJ1-2
size: few
D: TRBD1
CDR3: CASSQVQGANGYTF
DNA: TGTGCCAGCAGCCAAGTCCAGGGGGCGAATGGCTACACCTTC

V: TRBV6-1
J: TRBJ1-2
size: few
D: TRBD1
CDR3: CASTEIPGQVGYGYTF
DNA: TGTGCCAGCACCGAAATCCCGGGACAGGTCGGCTATGGCTACACCTTC

V: TRBV27
J: TRBJ2-3
size: many
D: NA
CDR3: CASMWGTGTDTQYF
DNA: TGTGCCAGCATGTGGGGAACGGGTACAGATACGCAGTATTTT

V: TRBV5-1
J: TRBJ2-3
size: many
D: TRBD2
CDR3: CASSPELAGYSTDTQYF
DNA: TGCGCCAGCAGCCCAGAACTAGCGGGCTATAGCACAGATACGCAGTATTTT

V: TRBV5-1
J: TRBJ2-1
size: few
D: NA
CDR3: CASSLSARPLDEQFF
DNA: TGCGCCAGCAGCTTGTCGGCCCGGCCGTTGGATGAGCAGTTCTTC

V: TRBV30
J: TRBJ2-3
size: few
D: TRBD2
CDR3: CAWSVLAGGLDTQYF
DNA: TGTGCCTGGAGTGTACTAGCGGGAGGATTAGATACGCAGTATTTT

V: TRBV12-3/TRBV12-4
J: TRBJ2-7
size: NA
D: NA
CDR3: CASSSTADPSYEQYF
DNA: TGTGCCAGCAGTTCGACAGCGGATCCGTCCTACGAGCAGTACTTC

V: TRBV12-3/TRBV12-4
J: TRBJ1-4
size: NA
D: NA
CDR3: CASSLVGEKLFF
DNA: TGTGCCAGCAGTTTAGTTGGGGAAAAACTGTTTTTT

V: TRBV4-2
J: TRBJ1-4
size: many
D: NA
CDR3: CASSQMTGSNEKLFF
DNA: TGTGCCAGCAGTCAGATGACAGGTAGTAATGAAAAACTGTTTTTT

V: TRBV10-3
J: TRBJ2-1
size: many
D: NA
CDR3: CAISLDRNNEQFF
DNA: TGTGCCATCAGCCTTGACAGAAACAATGAGCAGTTCTTC

V: TRBV5-4
J: TRBJ2-4
size: many
D: TRBD2
CDR3: CASSLAGGPGNIQYF
DNA: TGTGCCAGCAGCTTAGCGGGAGGGCCCGGAAACATTCAGTACTTC

V: TRBV18
J: TRBJ2-7
size: NA
D: NA
CDR3: CASSANPQLSYEQYF
DNA: TGTGCCAGCTCAGCGAATCCCCAGCTAAGTTACGAGCAGTACTTC

V: TRBV5-1
J: TRBJ2-1
size: NA
D: TRBD1
CDR3: CASSLGTGSNNEQFF
DNA: TGCGCCAGCAGCTTGGGGACAGGGTCCAACAATGAGCAGTTCTTC